This TCR beta chain emerged from a study of a mutant IDH1 vaccine in newly diagnosed glioma. On the study more broadly: Radiotherapy, temozolomide, or both had been given previously, and both were given to most.

Specified time point: baseline, week 1 (first vaccination visit). Treatment specified: pre-vaccination baseline after standard-of-care therapy. Only in-frame clones appear in the TCRdb table, and some are missing; sequencing was by immunoSEQ multiplex PCR. The sample has about 100,000 clones; roughly 77% are singletons. V lost 1 base and J lost 2; bases outside the gene matches: 5. CDR1 SGHRS and CDR2 YFSETQ come from the germline V gene. The CDR3 covers 16 residues. This specimen consisted of PBMCs, obtained from a glioma patient treated with radiotherapy, temozolomide or both. The J gene is TRBJ2-3, the V gene TRBV5-1; 9 nucleotides line up with TRBD2. This TCR was sampled from a man between 35 and 55 years old with glioma. DNA for the CDR3: TGCGCCAGCAGCTTGACCCTAGCGGGGATCACAGATACGCAGTATTTT. It is translated as CASSLTLAGITDTQYF.